A selection of T cell receptor beta chains follows, all from one sample in a study of blood T cell repertoires in COVID-19. Sequencing used immunoSEQ multiplex PCR; TCRdb keeps in-frame clones, though not all of them. This table has almost 95,000 clones, 80% to 85% appearing once. Material for sequencing was peripheral blood. These receptors all come from a man between 60 and 75 years old with acute or convalescent COVID-19. Both conserved end residues are trimmed from each CDR3. Expanded clones are given a class, and other clones once, few, many or no size at all.

clone_size j_call v_call cdr3_aa
NA TRBJ2-3 TRBV10-3 AISESTRSIDTQY
NA TRBJ1-5 TRBV7-2 ASSSGQRNQPQH
NA TRBJ2-5 TRBV18 ASSPPRDRETQY
once TRBJ2-6 TRBV6-1 ASSASGVSGANVLT
NA TRBJ2-5 TRBV2 ASSVRVVETQY
NA TRBJ2-1 TRBV10-1 AAQGADEQF
NA TRBJ2-1 TRBV3-1/TRBV3-2 ASSQFQGVNEQF
NA TRBJ1-1 TRBV5-1 ASSSEGQLNTEAF
NA TRBJ2-3 TRBV5-1 ASSQGDTQY
NA TRBJ1-1 TRBV7-8 ASSTRGGTEAF
NA TRBJ1-1 TRBV5-4 ASSLRGSTEAF
NA TRBJ2-7 TRBV28 ASSLTGQGDEQY
once TRBJ1-1 TRBV7-9 ASSYPQGTEAF
few TRBJ2-1 TRBV7-2 ASSPQGGPYNEQF
NA TRBJ2-7 TRBV18 ASSPTFSYEQY
NA TRBJ1-3 TRBV5-6 ASSLGQGRDTIY
NA TRBJ2-3 TRBV7-2 ASSTLGLGNTDTQY
NA TRBJ2-5 TRBV25-1 ASSGEGGETQY
NA TRBJ1-6 TRBV7-2 ASSLGQGNNSPLH
NA TRBJ2-7 TRBV18 ASSPGAERYEQY
NA TRBJ1-6 TRBV27 ASSLSPGDRIPLH